These T cell receptor beta chains were read from a single sample in a study of regulatory T cells in long-lasting Graves disease. TCRdb re-analysed the multiplex PCR reads in MiXCR, keeping a single row per CDR3 protein. The data show roughly 450,000 distinct CDR3 sequences, around a quarter seen once. The sample consisted of peripheral blood mononuclear cells (PBMCs), taken when the disease was refractory, from a patient treated with antithyroid drugs. These receptors originate from a female donor with Graves disease. Both conserved end residues are part of each CDR3. Each record gives: V gene, J gene, D gene, clone size, CDR3 DNA, CDR3 protein. The D gene is left open where the match is weak. Rows give clone size only sometimes, using once, few, many, or a class for an expanded clone.

>TRBV6-2/TRBV6-3|TRBJ1-2|-|once
TGTGCCAGCAGTTACGGCGCGGGTAGCTACACCTTC
CASSYGAGSYTF
>TRBV18|TRBJ2-5|TRBD1|-
TGTGCCAGCTCGAGAAGGACAGGGGAAGGGACCCAGTACTTC
CASSRRTGEGTQYF
>TRBV7-9|TRBJ2-4|TRBD2|once
TGTGCCAGCAGCTTAAACCGACTAGCGGGAGGGCCGGACAAAAACATTCAGTACTTC
CASSLNRLAGGPDKNIQYF
>TRBV20-1|TRBJ1-1|-|few
TGCAGTGCTAGAGTTCAGGCCACTGAAGCTTTCTTT
CSARVQATEAFF
>TRBV30|TRBJ2-5|-|-
TGTGCCTGGCGAGGGGAAGCTCAAGAGACCCAGTACTTC
CAWRGEAQETQYF
>TRBV20-1|TRBJ2-7|TRBD2|-
TGCAGTGCTAGAGCCCCTAGCGGGAGCCCCTACGAGCAGTACTTC
CSARAPSGSPYEQYF
>TRBV20-1|TRBJ2-5|-|few
TGCAGTGCTAGAGCGGACTATTTGGAGACCCAGTACTTC
CSARADYLETQYF
>TRBV19|TRBJ1-2|TRBD1|few
TGTGCCAGTAGTGCAGAAGACAGGGGTACTCTCTATGGCTACACCTTC
CASSAEDRGTLYGYTF
>TRBV2|TRBJ2-7|TRBD1|many
TGTGCCAGCAGGGGACAGGAGGGAGTTTACGAGCAGTACTTC
CASRGQEGVYEQYF
>TRBV2|TRBJ2-7|-|many
TGTGCCAGCAGTGTACCAGCGCCGGAGCAGTACTTC
CASSVPAPEQYF
>TRBV7-3|TRBJ2-7|TRBD1|many
TGTGCCAGCAGCTTACCGATCTGGGACAGGCGCGAGCAGTACTTC
CASSLPIWDRREQYF
>TRBV28|TRBJ1-2|TRBD1|many
TGTGCTACGGAGGGGGCCGTTACTTCTAACTATGGCTACACCTTC
CATEGAVTSNYGYTF
>TRBV2|TRBJ2-7|-|many
TGTGCCAGCAAGTACTGGGGTTCCCTCTACGAGCAGTACTTC
CASKYWGSLYEQYF
>TRBV30|TRBJ2-2|-|few
TGTGCCTGGAGTCCACCCGGCAGGAGACCGAACACCGGGGAGCTGTTTTTT
CAWSPPGRRPNTGELFF
>TRBV29-1|TRBJ2-7|TRBD2|few
TGCAGCGTTGAAGGTCGAGCGGGGAGTGGTTCCTACGAGCAGTACTTC
CSVEGRAGSGSYEQYF
>TRBV19|TRBJ1-5|TRBD1|few
TGTGCCAGTAGTACGGCAGGGGGAGGAAGCAATCAGCCCCAGCATTTT
CASSTAGGGSNQPQHF
>TRBV7-2|TRBJ2-5|TRBD2|few
TGTGCCAGCAGCTTAGATCGTTCAGCGGGATGGGAGACCCAGTACTTC
CASSLDRSAGWETQYF
>TRBV13|TRBJ1-1|TRBD1|-
TGTGCCAGCAGCTTAGCGGGACAGGGCTCTGAAGCTTTCTTT
CASSLAGQGSEAFF
>TRBV7-3|TRBJ2-5|-|many
TGTGCCAGCGCAAGAGGGGCAAAAGAGACCCAGTACTTC
CASARGAKETQYF
>TRBV12-3/TRBV12-4|TRBJ1-4|TRBD1|-
TGTGCCAGCAGTTCACACCGGGACAGGGGAGAAAAACTGTTTTTT
CASSSHRDRGEKLFF
>TRBV20-1|TRBJ2-4|TRBD2|-
TGCAGTGCTAGAGATGGGGCAATCGGCGGGAGTAAAAACATTCAGTACTTC
CSARDGAIGGSKNIQYF
>TRBV20-1|TRBJ2-7|-|few
TGCAGTGCTAGAGTATTCAAGGGCATCCTTAACGAGCAGTACTTC
CSARVFKGILNEQYF
>TRBV7-9|TRBJ1-2|-|few
TGTGCCAGCAGCTCCCCGACAGGTGGCTACACCTTC
CASSSPTGGYTF
>TRBV24-1|TRBJ1-1|-|-
TGTGCCACCAGTGCAGGGGATAGTAACACTGAAGCTTTCTTT
CATSAGDSNTEAFF
>TRBV2|TRBJ2-7|-|-
TGTGCCAGCAGTGTGACGGCCTACGAGCAGTACTTC
CASSVTAYEQYF
>TRBV7-9|TRBJ1-1|-|-
TGTGCCAGCAGCTTAATAAGGGGTGGTGAAGCTTTCTTT
CASSLIRGGEAFF
>TRBV18|TRBJ1-5|-|-
TGTGCCAGCTCACCACCCACAGGCGAGCCCCAGCATTTT
CASSPPTGEPQHF